This TCR beta chain was captured by sequencing in a study of control samples from healthy donors and cancer patients. Here immunoSEQ multiplex PCR was the method, and the copy in TCRdb shows in-frame clones only, minus some. The sample includes just over 150,000 clones, 93% of them seen just once. The CDR3 consists of 15 residues. Germline V gene sequence: CDR1 SGHRS, CDR2 YFSETQ. With 0 bases removed from V and 8 bases from J, the gap between germline ends came to 14 bases. Sequencing input: blood. The sequence came from a man aged 50-59 years in good health. The chain uses TRBV5-1 and TRBJ1-4; D remains unclear. The CDR3: CASSLDIPYSEKLFF. The CDR3, as DNA: TGCGCCAGCAGCTTGGATATACCCTACAGCGAAAAACTGTTTTTT.